This is a list of T cell receptor beta chains from one sample in a study of blood T cell repertoires in COVID-19. Sequenced by immunoSEQ multiplex PCR; TCRdb stores in-frame clones only, minus some. Of 65,000 to 85,000 clones in the sample, over 75% were seen once. The sample comprised peripheral blood. These receptors came from a man over 45 with acute or convalescent COVID-19. Both conserved end residues are part of each CDR3. A D gene is named only where the DNA matches it firmly. Some rows mark clone size as missing; the rest say once, few, many or name a class of expanded clone.

cdr3_nt,cdr3_aa,clone_size,v_call,j_call,d_call
TGTGCCAGCTCACCTCAAACGGGACTAGAAAACAATGAGCAGTTCTTC,CASSPQTGLENNEQFF,-,TRBV18,TRBJ2-1,TRBD2
TGCGCCAGCAGCTTCGGACAGGGGGCGTCGACTGAAGCTTTCTTT,CASSFGQGASTEAFF,-,TRBV5-1,TRBJ1-1,TRBD1
TGTGCCAGCAGTGTTACAGGGAATAATTCACCCCTCCACTTT,CASSVTGNNSPLHF,once,TRBV2,TRBJ1-6,-
TGCGCCAGCAGTGAGTCGAGGGGGTACGAGCAGTACTTC,CASSESRGYEQYF,-,TRBV10-2,TRBJ2-7,-
TGTGCCACCAGTGATTCGACAGAGCCCTATGGCTACACCTTC,CATSDSTEPYGYTF,-,TRBV24-1,TRBJ1-2,-
TGTGCCAGCAAGCGGCAGACCTCTGGAAACACCATATATTTT,CASKRQTSGNTIYF,-,TRBV28,TRBJ1-3,-
TGTGCCAGCAGGACTAGCGATCAAGAGACCCAGTACTTC,CASRTSDQETQYF,-,TRBV21-1,TRBJ2-5,-
TGTGCCAGCAGCTTAGACACGCGGGGAAGCACAGATACGCAGTATTTT,CASSLDTRGSTDTQYF,-,TRBV7-9,TRBJ2-3,-
TGTGCCAGCACCCGGGACAGGGTTGGATTAGAGACCCAGTACTTC,CASTRDRVGLETQYF,-,TRBV28,TRBJ2-5,TRBD1
TGTGCCACCAGCAGAGAGAGACCCGGGCGGGAGATTGTCAATGAGCAGTTCTTC,CATSRERPGREIVNEQFF,-,TRBV15,TRBJ2-1,TRBD2
TGCAGCGTTGAAGAGACTACGGAGCAGTACTTC,CSVEETTEQYF,-,TRBV29-1,TRBJ2-7,-
TGTGCCAGCAGCCCGGCCGGGAATAATGAAAAACTGTTTTTT,CASSPAGNNEKLFF,-,TRBV7-9,TRBJ1-4,-
TGTGCCAGCAGCTTAGATAGGACTAGCGGGAGTTACAATGAGCAGTTCTTC,CASSLDRTSGSYNEQFF,-,TRBV11-2,TRBJ2-1,TRBD2
TGTGCCAGCAGCGTACACCCGGAAGCGGATACGCAGTATTTT,CASSVHPEADTQYF,-,TRBV9,TRBJ2-3,-
TGTGCCAGCAGCTCCCTAGCGGGATCCTACAATGAGCAGTTCTTC,CASSSLAGSYNEQFF,once,TRBV7-9,TRBJ2-1,TRBD2
TGTGCCAGCAGCGCAACCCGGGACAGTGGTAATTCACCCCTCCACTTT,CASSATRDSGNSPLHF,-,TRBV9,TRBJ1-6,TRBD1
TGTGCCACCAAACCCACAGGGTGGGATTCACCCCTCCACTTT,CATKPTGWDSPLHF,-,TRBV27,TRBJ1-6,-
TGTGCCAGCAGTACTAGCGGAGGCACAGATACGCAGTATTTT,CASSTSGGTDTQYF,-,TRBV2,TRBJ2-3,TRBD2
TGTGCCAGCAGCCCGGGGTCTGGCGACTATGGCTACACCTTC,CASSPGSGDYGYTF,once,TRBV3-1/TRBV3-2,TRBJ1-2,-
TGTGCCAGCTCATGGGACTATGGCGAAAAACTGTTTTTT,CASSWDYGEKLFF,-,TRBV18,TRBJ1-4,-
TGTGCCAGCTCACCCTCCACGAGCATGAACACTGAAGCTTTCTTT,CASSPSTSMNTEAFF,-,TRBV18,TRBJ1-1,-
TGTGCCAGCAGCGCCGGACACGGCAATCAGCCCCAGCATTTT,CASSAGHGNQPQHF,-,TRBV11-2,TRBJ1-5,-
TGTGCCAGCAGGGGAGAGGGAGGCTACACCTTC,CASRGEGGYTF,-,TRBV6-5,TRBJ1-2,-
TGTGCCAGCAGCCCCGGGACAGCAAATCAGCCCCAGCATTTT,CASSPGTANQPQHF,-,TRBV11-2,TRBJ1-5,TRBD1
TGTGCCAGCAGTTTCCAGGGTTATAATGAAAAACTGTTTTTT,CASSFQGYNEKLFF,-,TRBV28,TRBJ1-4,-
TGTGCCAGCAGCTTTGCGGACAACAACTCACCCCTCCACTTT,CASSFADNNSPLHF,-,TRBV5-5,TRBJ1-6,-
TGTGCCAGCAGACTAGCGGGAGGCCCCACAGATACGCAGTATTTT,CASRLAGGPTDTQYF,-,TRBV6-5,TRBJ2-3,TRBD2
TGTGCCAGCAGTTGGTGGACCATCGGGGGGACCCAGTACTTC,CASSWWTIGGTQYF,-,TRBV6-2/TRBV6-3,TRBJ2-5,-
TGTGCCAGCACCTCAACTTGGTTCCCCCGCGAGCAGTACTTC,CASTSTWFPREQYF,-,TRBV6-4,TRBJ2-7,-
TGCGCCAGCAGCCAAGTTTCTCAGGGACAGCCCCAGCATTTT,CASSQVSQGQPQHF,-,TRBV4-1,TRBJ1-5,-
TGCGCCAGCAGCACCGAGCGGAGATTCGAGCAGTACTTC,CASSTERRFEQYF,-,TRBV5-1,TRBJ2-7,-
TGTGCCAGCAGCCAAGACAGGGGAAATGAAAAACTGTTTTTT,CASSQDRGNEKLFF,-,TRBV5-4,TRBJ1-4,TRBD1
TGCAGCGCACGACAGGGCGCGGTGCAAGCTTTCTTT,CSARQGAVQAFF,-,TRBV29-1,TRBJ1-1,TRBD1
TGTGCCAGCAGCGCCGCTCTCGGAGATACGCAGTATTTT,CASSAALGDTQYF,-,TRBV9,TRBJ2-3,-
TGTGCCACCAGCAGAGACCGAGTCACAGATACGCAGTATTTT,CATSRDRVTDTQYF,-,TRBV15,TRBJ2-3,-
TGTGCCAGCAAGGGGGTGGCCGCGAGGACACCCTTTGCCAATGAGCAGTTCTTC,CASKGVAARTPFANEQFF,-,TRBV7-9,TRBJ2-1,-
TGCAGCGTTGACATTTCGAGCTCCTACAATGAGCAGTTCTTC,CSVDISSSYNEQFF,-,TRBV29-1,TRBJ2-1,-
TGTGCCAGCAGCCAAGATAGGGGGGGCCTGGATACGCAGTATTTT,CASSQDRGGLDTQYF,-,TRBV4-2,TRBJ2-3,-
TGTGCCAGCAGCTTAGTACTAGTGCCAAACATTCAGTACTTC,CASSLVLVPNIQYF,-,TRBV7-2,TRBJ2-4,-
TGTGCCAGCAGTTTGCGCACGCGGGGTCCATGGCCCCAGCATTTT,CASSLRTRGPWPQHF,-,TRBV28,TRBJ1-5,-
TGTGCCAGCAGAGCAGGGGCAATAACTAATGAAAAACTGTTTTTT,CASRAGAITNEKLFF,-,TRBV28,TRBJ1-4,-